One sample yielded the 28 T cell receptor beta chains listed below, sequenced in a study of beta chain features in type 1 diabetes. Regarding the study as a whole: Shortening of TCRB CDR3s, moderate but significant, appeared in all four CD4+ subsets of Type 1 diabetes patients.

The study reverse transcribed the entire isolated RNA, so it sequenced expressed TCRB transcripts. Assay: immunoSEQ multiplex PCR; the TCRdb copy retains only in-frame clones and omits some. Altogether 300,000 to 350,000 clones are present, approximately 15% being singletons, with the ten largest covering about 0.016%. These receptors' antigens are unknown. The sample taken for sequencing was naive CD4+ T cells from blood. The receptors derive from a woman aged 18-29 years with type 1 diabetes.

The rearrangement uses TRBV5-1 and TRBJ2-6; 8 bases agree with TRBD1. With 4 bases clipped from V and 4 bases from J, the junction kept 10 bases outside the gene matches. Germline V CDR1 and CDR2: SGHRS, YFSETQ. The CDR3 loop spans 17 amino acids. CDR3 coding DNA: TGCGCCAGCAGCACCAGGACAGGGAATCTAGGGGCCAACGTCCTGACTTTC. Its translation: CASSTRTGNLGANVLTF.

V is TRBV6-5 and J is TRBJ2-7, with 7 bases aligning to TRBD2. V was pared by 2 bases and J by 1 base, with 5 bases of the junction left unmatched. Germline V gives CDR1 MNHEY, CDR2 SVGAGI. The CDR3 extends over 15 amino acids. CDR3 sequence reads: CASSYGSGNSYEQYF. The CDR3 DNA follows: TGTGCCAGCAGTTACGGGAGCGGGAATTCCTACGAGCAGTACTTC.

This sequence joins TRBV7-9 and TRBJ2-7; 7 bases are shared with TRBD1. J lost 3 bases, V lost 1 base, and 3 bases had no gene match. The CDR3 covers 14 residues. The germline CDR1 and CDR2 sequences are SEHNR and FQNEAQ (reference sequence). The DNA for the CDR3 is TGTGCCAGCAGCTTAGGGGACAGTCGCTACGAGCAGTACTTC. This encodes CASSLGDSRYEQYF.

This clone was recorded a few times. V is TRBV15 and J is TRBJ2-7; 10 bases are a match to TRBD2. CDR3 size: 14 residues. The germline gives CDR1 LNHNV, CDR2 YYDKDF (reference sequence). This chain's CDR3 is CGGLLAGVPYEQYV. The CDR3, as DNA: TGTGGGGGCCTTCTAGCGGGAGTTCCCTACGAGCAGTACGTC.

This clone was detected a few times. The chain employs TRBV23-1 and TRBJ1-2; D is perhaps TRBD1 (5 bases). TRBV23-1 is flagged as an ORF with uncertain function. The V gene lost 0 bases and the J gene lost 5 bases, with 13 bases spanning the gap. The length of the CDR3 is 15 residues. CDR3 sequence (DNA): TGCGCCAGCAGTCAATCGGGGCAGGTGGATTATGGCTACACCTTC. This encodes CASSQSGQVDYGYTF.

This clone was picked up a small number of times. The chain joins TRBV4-3 to TRBJ2-1, with 11 bases that match TRBD2. The CDR3 spans 17 residues. J lost 9 bases, V lost 3 bases, and 13 bases had no gene match. The germline CDR1 and CDR2 sequences are LGHNA and YSLEER. The CDR3 protein is CASSHPLTSGKMVEQFF. For the CDR3, the DNA is TGCGCCAGCAGCCATCCCCTGACTAGCGGGAAGATGGTTGAGCAGTTCTTC.

CDR3 protein: CASSPGQVTNYGYTF. The CDR3 bases are TGCGCCAGCAGCCCTGGACAGGTTACTAACTATGGCTACACCTTC. The V and J genes are TRBV5-1 and TRBJ1-2, with 7 bases aligning to TRBD1. CDR1 and CDR2 from the germline V gene are SGHRS and YFSETQ. The CDR3 spans 15 residues. J gave up 0 bases and V 4 bases, and 6 bases lay outside the gene matches.

In its sample, this clone was seen a few times. In nucleotides, the CDR3 is TGTGCCAGCAGCCCACGGGACAGGGTGTATGGCAATGAGCAGTTCTTC. Amino acids: CASSPRDRVYGNEQFF. The chain is built from TRBV9 and TRBJ2-1; the match to TRBD1 covers 9 bases. V lost 4 bases and J lost 6; bases outside the gene matches: 11. The germline gives CDR1 SGDLS, CDR2 YYNGEE. The CDR3 consists of 16 residues.

The V and J genes are TRBV11-3 and TRBJ2-3; the D gene is possibly TRBD2 (5 bases). V was clipped by 3 bases and J by 5 bases, with 12 bases between them. CDR3 length: 14 residues. Germline lookup yields CDR1 SGHNT and CDR2 YENEEA. The CDR3 DNA is TGTGCCAGCAGCTTCGGCCTGGAGGAAGATACGCAGTATTTT. Protein product: CASSFGLEEDTQYF.

This clone showed up just a few times. The rearrangement links TRBV7-2 to TRBJ2-7, with 7 bases fitting TRBD2. Germline lookup yields CDR1 SGHTA and CDR2 FQGNSA. The CDR3 has 14 amino acids. V was clipped by 5 bases and J by 0 bases; unmatched bases: 4. CDR3 sequence: CASSRSGGSYEQYF. DNA of the CDR3: TGTGCCAGCAGCCGTTCGGGGGGCTCCTACGAGCAGTACTTC.

This clone was detected a few times. The chain has TRBV19 and TRBJ2-2, with 8 bases lining up with TRBD2. The germline gives CDR1 LNHDA, CDR2 SQIVND (reference sequence). CDR3 length: 15 residues. J gave up 3 bases and V 6 bases, and 6 bases lay outside the gene matches. CDR3 in amino acids: CASRQRELDTGELFF. CDR3 DNA sequence: TGTGCCAGTAGGCAGCGGGAGCTTGACACCGGGGAGCTGTTTTTT.

The sample holds a few counts of this clone. The genes are TRBV5-4 and TRBJ2-2; 10 bases are shared with TRBD2. Trimming removed 5 bases from V and 7 bases from J; junction bases left unmatched: 8. The V gene's germline CDR1 is SGHNT and CDR2 YYREEE (reference sequence). The CDR3 runs 15 residues. The CDR3 here is CASSSLAGDIGELFF. In nucleotides, the CDR3 is TGTGCCAGCAGTTCCCTAGCGGGAGATATCGGGGAGCTGTTTTTT.

This clone has more than one count but fewer than ten. The chain has TRBV11-2 and TRBJ2-4; TRBD1 agrees at 8 bases. Trimming removed 1 base from V and 2 bases from J; junction bases left unmatched: 4. The CDR3 runs 16 residues. The germline V gene has CDR1 SGHAT and CDR2 FQNNGV. CDR3 DNA: TGTGCCAGCAGCTTAGGACAGGGGAATCCCAAAAACATTCAGTACTTC. Protein sequence: CASSLGQGNPKNIQYF.

This clone was seen only a few times. The gene calls are TRBV7-2 and TRBJ2-1; tentatively, D is TRBD2 (5 bases). CDR1 is SGHTA, CDR2 FQGNSA, per germline. The germline V and J ends were trimmed by 5 bases and 6 bases, with 11 bases remaining between them. This CDR3 has 13 amino acids. Here the CDR3 reads CASSTEGSNEQFF. The CDR3 region has the DNA TGTGCCAGCAGCACAGAGGGCTCCAATGAGCAGTTCTTC.

The chain recombines TRBV6-6 with TRBJ2-6; D is undetermined. This CDR3 contains 16 residues. Germline-derived CDR1 and CDR2 are MNHNY and SVGAGI (reference sequence). V lost 4 bases and J lost 0, with 10 bases in between. Here the CDR3 DNA reads TGTGCCAGCAGTTCACACAGCAGCTCTGGGGCCAACGTCCTGACTTTC. Encoded protein: CASSSHSSSGANVLTF.

This clone has only a few counts. V is TRBV7-9 and J is TRBJ2-1, with D maybe TRBD1 (6 bases). V shed 10 bases and J shed 7 bases, with 14 bases lying between them. CDR3 length: 12 residues. Looked up from germline, CDR1 is SEHNR and CDR2 is FQNEAQ (reference sequence). The CDR3 DNA reads as TGTGCCACCGGACAAGGGGGAAATGAGCAGTTCTTC. Protein product: CATGQGGNEQFF.

The chain uses TRBV29-1 and TRBJ2-2; D unresolved. The V gene lost 5 bases and the J gene lost 1 base, with 8 bases spanning the gap. Germline V lookup: CDR1 SQVTM, CDR2 ANQGSEA. CDR3 length equals 13 residues. The CDR3 DNA reads as TGCAGCGTTTCCGGTTGGAACACCGGGGAGCTGTTTTTT. Residues: CSVSGWNTGELFF.

The J gene is TRBJ2-5, the V gene TRBV30, with D perhaps TRBD1 (6 bases). The CDR3 runs to 13 residues. From germline, CDR1 is GTSNPN and CDR2 SVGIG (reference sequence). The ends were cut back, 3 bases at V and 3 bases at J, with 11 bases in the middle. The CDR3 DNA reads TGTGCCTGGAGCTCAGGGGTAGAAGAGACCCAGTACTTC. It yields the protein CAWSSGVEETQYF.

This clone was seen a few times. This chain connects TRBV6-5 to TRBJ1-1; D is uncertain. In germline, CDR1 is MNHEY, CDR2 SVGAGI. The length of the CDR3 is 14 residues. The V and J ends lost 8 bases and 0 bases respectively, with 13 bases between them. The CDR3 spells CASREAAVNTEAFF. CDR3 DNA sequence: TGTGCCAGCCGCGAGGCGGCCGTGAACACTGAAGCTTTCTTT.

The chain is built from TRBV27 and TRBJ2-3; D may be TRBD2 (6 bases). The CDR3 is 14 residues long. The V gene lost 6 bases and the J gene lost 3 bases, with 13 bases spanning the gap. The germline CDR1 and CDR2 sequences are MNHEY and SMNVEV (reference sequence). For the CDR3, the DNA is TGTGCCAGCAGGGATAGCGGAGGGACAGATACGCAGTATTTT. This codes for CASRDSGGTDTQYF.

This chain joins TRBV6-5 and TRBJ1-2; D is unclear. V was clipped by 2 bases and J by 7 bases, with 11 bases between them. The CDR3 spans 13 residues. Germline assignment: CDR1 MNHEY and CDR2 SVGAGI. The DNA of the CDR3 is TGTGCCAGCAGTTACCTCATGGGAGCTGGCTACACCTTC. This translates into CASSYLMGAGYTF.

V usage is TRBV6-5 and J usage is TRBJ2-7; 10 bases are shared with TRBD2. The V gene's germline CDR1 is MNHEY and CDR2 SVGAGI. Trimming took 0 bases from V and 6 from J; bases not matched to a gene: 5. CDR3 length: 15 amino acids. CDR3 DNA sequence: TGTGCCAGCAGTTACTCGGTGATAGCGGGAGGCGAGCAGTACTTC. Translation gives CASSYSVIAGGEQYF.

This clone was detected a few times. The chain links TRBV5-1 to TRBJ2-2; D is uncertain. Per the germline V gene, CDR1 is SGHRS and CDR2 is YFSETQ. The CDR3 spans 14 residues. Trimming shortened V by 0 bases and J by 5 bases, and 8 bases separated the two germline ends. The CDR3 region is CASSLAGHTGELFF. The CDR3 coding sequence is TGCGCCAGCAGCTTGGCCGGTCATACCGGGGAGCTGTTTTTT.

This clone was seen a handful of times. CDR3 in amino acids: CAWTNTGGYEQYF. CDR3 nucleotides: TGTGCCTGGACCAACACAGGGGGCTACGAGCAGTACTTC. The V and J genes are TRBV30 and TRBJ2-7; 8 bases are shared with TRBD1. The length of the CDR3 is 13 residues. Germline CDR1 is GTSNPN and CDR2 is SVGIG (reference sequence). The V gene end was trimmed by 4 bases and the J gene end by 3 bases; junction bases not matched to a gene: 5.

This chain joins TRBV19 and TRBJ1-1, with 7 bases aligning to TRBD1. Germline CDR1 LNHDA, CDR2 SQIVND (reference sequence). Germline trimming cut 6 bases from V and 6 bases from J; bases unmatched to any gene: 13. CDR3 size: 15 residues. The CDR3 region has the DNA TGTGCCAGTAGCGGGGGACAGACGTCGATAGCTGAAGCTTTCTTT. Its protein product is CASSGGQTSIAEAFF.

This clone was recorded a few times. The rearrangement joins TRBV5-1 to TRBJ2-2, with 7 positions matching TRBD2. With 0 bases clipped from V and 2 bases from J, the junction kept 4 bases outside the gene matches. The germline gives CDR1 SGHRS, CDR2 YFSETQ. The CDR3 loop spans 16 amino acids. In nucleotides, the CDR3 is TGCGCCAGCAGCTTGGGGCGCGGGGGAAACACCGGGGAGCTGTTTTTT. It translates to CASSLGRGGNTGELFF. Looking up the rest from reference TRBV5-1 and TRBJ2-2 gives the full variable domain: KAGVTQTPRYLIKTRGQQVTLSCSPISGHRSVSWYQQTPGQGLQFLFEYFSETQRNKGNFPGRFSGRQFSNSRSEMNVSTLELGDSALYLCASSLGRGGNTGELFFGEGSRLTVL.

This chain connects TRBV27 to TRBJ2-5, with 8 positions matching TRBD2. CDR1 and CDR2 from the germline V gene are MNHEY and SMNVEV (reference sequence). There are 15 residues in the CDR3. V was pared by 5 bases and J by 5 bases, with 10 bases of the junction left unmatched. The CDR3 region has the DNA TGTGCCAGCAGTCCTTTGGCTAGCGGGTACGAGACCCAGTACTTC. This encodes CASSPLASGYETQYF.

The sample holds a few counts of this clone. The chain joins TRBV5-4 to TRBJ2-5; possibly TRBD2 for D (5 bases). Per the germline V gene, CDR1 is SGHNT and CDR2 is YYREEE (reference sequence). This CDR3 is built from 17 residues. The ends were cut back, 0 bases at V and 0 bases at J, with 15 bases in the middle. Here the CDR3 DNA reads TGTGCCAGCAGCTTGGGGCAAGGGAGAATGTACCAAGAGACCCAGTACTTC. Residues: CASSLGQGRMYQETQYF. Together with reference TRBV5-4 and TRBJ2-5, the CDR3 gives the full variable domain: ETGVTQSPTHLIKTRGQQVTLRCSSQSGHNTVSWYQQALGQGPQFIFQYYREEENGRGNFPPRFSGLQFPNYSSELNVNALELDDSALYLCASSLGQGRMYQETQYFGPGTRLLVL.